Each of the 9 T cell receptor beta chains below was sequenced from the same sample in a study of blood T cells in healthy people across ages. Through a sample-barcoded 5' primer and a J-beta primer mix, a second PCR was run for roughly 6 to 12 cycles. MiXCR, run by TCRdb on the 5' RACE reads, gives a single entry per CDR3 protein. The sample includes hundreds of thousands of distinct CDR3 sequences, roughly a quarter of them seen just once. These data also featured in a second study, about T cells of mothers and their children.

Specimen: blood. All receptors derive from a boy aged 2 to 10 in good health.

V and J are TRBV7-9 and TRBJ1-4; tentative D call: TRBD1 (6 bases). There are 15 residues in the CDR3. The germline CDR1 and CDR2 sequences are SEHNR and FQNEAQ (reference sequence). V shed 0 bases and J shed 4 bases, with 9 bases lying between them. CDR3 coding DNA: TGTGCCAGCAGCTTAGCCGGGACACTTAATGAAAAACTGTTTTTT. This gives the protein CASSLAGTLNEKLFF. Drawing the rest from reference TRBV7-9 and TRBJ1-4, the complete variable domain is DTGVSQNPRHKITKRGQNVTFRCDPISEHNRLYWYRQTLGQGPEFLTYFQNEAQLEKSRLLSDRFSAERPKGSFSTLEIQRTEQGDSAMYLCASSLAGTLNEKLFFGSGTQLSVL.

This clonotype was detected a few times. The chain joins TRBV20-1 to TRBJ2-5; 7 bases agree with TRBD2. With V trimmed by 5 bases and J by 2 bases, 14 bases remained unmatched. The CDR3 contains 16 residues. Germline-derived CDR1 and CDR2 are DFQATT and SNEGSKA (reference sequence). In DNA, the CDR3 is TGCAGTGCTGAAATCCCGGGACTAATAAGACAAGAGACCCAGTACTTC. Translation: CSAEIPGLIRQETQYF.

DNA for the CDR3: TGTGCCAGCAGCTCTACAGGGTTTGGCTACACCTTC. Its translation: CASSSTGFGYTF. This rearrangement joins TRBV7-9 to TRBJ1-2; the D gene is possibly TRBD1 (6 bases). This CDR3 is 12 amino acids long. Germline CDR1 is SEHNR and CDR2 is FQNEAQ (reference sequence). The ends were cut back, 4 bases at V and 7 bases at J, with 10 bases in the middle.

DNA of the CDR3: TGCAGCGTTGCTTCTTCGACTAGCAGGCAAGAGACCCAGTACTTC. It translates to CSVASSTSRQETQYF. The gene calls are TRBV29-1 and TRBJ2-5; TRBD2 matches at 7 bases. The CDR3 totals 15 residues. Trimming at V came to 4 bases and at J to 2 bases, leaving 10 bases not matched to a gene. Germline lookup yields CDR1 SQVTM and CDR2 ANQGSEA.

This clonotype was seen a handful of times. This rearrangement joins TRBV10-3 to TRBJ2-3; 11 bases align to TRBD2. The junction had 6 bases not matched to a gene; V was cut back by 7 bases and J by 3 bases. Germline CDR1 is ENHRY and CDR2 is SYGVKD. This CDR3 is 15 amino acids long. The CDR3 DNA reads TGTGCCATCAAGGTAGCGGGGGGGCGAACAGATACGCAGTATTTT. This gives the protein CAIKVAGGRTDTQYF.

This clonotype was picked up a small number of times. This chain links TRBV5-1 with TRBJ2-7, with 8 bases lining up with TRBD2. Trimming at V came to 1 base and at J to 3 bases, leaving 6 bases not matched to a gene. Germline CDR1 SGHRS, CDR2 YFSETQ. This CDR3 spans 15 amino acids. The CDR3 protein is CASSLKGGRIYEQYF. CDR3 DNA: TGCGCCAGCAGCTTGAAGGGCGGGAGGATCTACGAGCAGTACTTC.

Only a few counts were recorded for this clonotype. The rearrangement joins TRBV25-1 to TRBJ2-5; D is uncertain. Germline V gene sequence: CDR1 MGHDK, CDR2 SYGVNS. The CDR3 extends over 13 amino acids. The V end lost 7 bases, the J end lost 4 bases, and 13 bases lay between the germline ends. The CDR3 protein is CASNPVSAETQYF. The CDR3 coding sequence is TGTGCCAGCAATCCCGTGAGCGCAGAGACCCAGTACTTC.

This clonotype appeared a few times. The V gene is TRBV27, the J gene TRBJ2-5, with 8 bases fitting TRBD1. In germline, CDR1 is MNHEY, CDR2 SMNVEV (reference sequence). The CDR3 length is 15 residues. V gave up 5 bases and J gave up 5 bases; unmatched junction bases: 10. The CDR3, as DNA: TGTGCCAGCAGTCCGTGGACAGGGCCTGCGGAGACCCAGTACTTC. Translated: CASSPWTGPAETQYF.

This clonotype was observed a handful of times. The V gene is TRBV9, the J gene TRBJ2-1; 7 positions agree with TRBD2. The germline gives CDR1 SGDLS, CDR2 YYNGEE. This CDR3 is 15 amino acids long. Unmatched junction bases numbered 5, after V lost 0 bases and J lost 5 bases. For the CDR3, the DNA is TGTGCCAGCAGCGTAGTATCGACTAGCCACAATGAGCAGTTCTTC. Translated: CASSVVSTSHNEQFF.